Described below is a single T cell receptor (beta chain) sequence and its context. The sample is drawn from a study of control samples from healthy donors and cancer patients. Trimming removed 1 base at V and 1 base at J, with 13 bases between. The germline V gene encodes CDR1 MGHRA and CDR2 YSYEKL. CDR3 length: 16 amino acids. The data were produced by immunoSEQ multiplex PCR, yet TCRdb's version contains in-frame clones alone and is incomplete. Of almost 90,000 clones listed, roughly 86% are singletons. The sequenced sample consisted of blood. This chain connects TRBV4-1 to TRBJ1-2; a possible D gene is TRBD1 (5 bases). The TCR comes from a man aged 25 to 40 in good health. The CDR3 nucleotides are TGCGCCAGCAGCCAAGGGACACTCGGCGTTAACTATGGCTACACCTTC. Translated: CASSQGTLGVNYGYTF.